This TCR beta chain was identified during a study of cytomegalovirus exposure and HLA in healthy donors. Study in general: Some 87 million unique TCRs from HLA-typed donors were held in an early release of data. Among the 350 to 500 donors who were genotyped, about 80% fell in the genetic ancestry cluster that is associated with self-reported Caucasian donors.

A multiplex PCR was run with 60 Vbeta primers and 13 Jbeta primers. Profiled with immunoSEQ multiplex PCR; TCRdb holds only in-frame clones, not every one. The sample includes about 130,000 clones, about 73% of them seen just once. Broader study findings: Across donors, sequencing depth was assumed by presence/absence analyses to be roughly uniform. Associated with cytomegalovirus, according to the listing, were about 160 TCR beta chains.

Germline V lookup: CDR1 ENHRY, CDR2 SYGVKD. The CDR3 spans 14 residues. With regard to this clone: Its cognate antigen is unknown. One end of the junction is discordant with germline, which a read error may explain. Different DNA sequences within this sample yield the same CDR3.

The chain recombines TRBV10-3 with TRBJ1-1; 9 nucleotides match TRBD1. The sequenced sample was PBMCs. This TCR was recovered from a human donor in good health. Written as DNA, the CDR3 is TGTGCCATCAGTTTGGGGACAGGGAACACTGAGGCTTTCTTT. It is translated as CAISLGTGNTEAFF.